This T cell receptor (beta chain) was profiled in a study of CXCR3-negative and CXCR3-positive naive CD8 T cells. Study conclusions and caveats: TRB CDR3s were more hydrophobic in CXCR3-positive than in CXCR3-negative naive cells.

Via 5' RACE with UMI labels, TRB cDNA libraries were prepared. TCRdb reprocessed the 5' RACE reads and stores each CDR3 protein as one record, lacking DNA. The data show roughly 140,000 distinct CDR3 sequences, and the top ten clones hold about 0.28%. Naive CD8+ T cells had a CD45RO-CCR7+CD27+CD95- phenotype. Germline V gene sequence: CDR1 SNHLY, CDR2 FYNNEI. This CDR3 has 15 amino acids. As for this clonotype: Its antigen is unidentified.

The chain recombines TRBV2 with TRBJ2-1; the TRBD2 assignment by TCRdb is unverifiable without DNA. This clonotype originated in a human donor in good health. Some clones in this sample may be carry-over from other donors' samples. The material sequenced was naive CXCR3+ CD8+ T cells from blood. The sample's subset: CD45RO-CCR7+CD27+CD95- naive CD8+ T cells expressing CXCR3 (TNR3+). The CDR3 protein is CASSVRGSENNEQFF.